This T cell receptor (beta chain) was sequenced during a study of metastatic and nonmetastatic thyroid tumors. Study-wide background: The study looked at repertoires side by side in blood and in tumor or nodule tissue from malignant and benign thyroid patients.

Treatment of any kind had been given to no patient before thyroid surgery. The trim removed 6 bases at V and 5 bases at J, leaving 4 bases unmatched. Germline lookup yields CDR1 MDHEN and CDR2 SYDVKM. This CDR3 is built from 13 residues. Authors' analysis steps: Built for papillary thyroid cancer, a distant-metastasis classifier drew on CDR3 differences across clinicopathological groups. TCRdb re-called the PCR reads through MiXCR. TCRdb's processing, not the authors', yielded these V and J calls. The sample consists of about 24,000 clones, roughly an eighth of them appearing once. This clone was seen repeatedly, ten times or more.

The receptor's source is a female donor with papillary thyroid cancer or a benign thyroid nodule (not recorded which). Some clones in this sample may be carry-over from other donors' samples. The sample consisted of blood. This sequence joins TRBV28 and TRBJ2-5; TRBD1 aligns across 9 bases. The CDR3: CASSPGQGETQYF. The CDR3 region has the DNA TGTGCCAGCAGCCCGGGACAGGGTGAGACCCAGTACTTC. The whole variable domain, remainder taken from reference TRBV28 and TRBJ2-5, is DVKVTQSSRYLVKRTGEKVFLECVQDMDHENMFWYRQDPGLGLRLIYFSYDVKMKEKGDIPEGYSVSREKKERFSLILESASTNQTSMYLCASSPGQGETQYFGPGTRLLVL.